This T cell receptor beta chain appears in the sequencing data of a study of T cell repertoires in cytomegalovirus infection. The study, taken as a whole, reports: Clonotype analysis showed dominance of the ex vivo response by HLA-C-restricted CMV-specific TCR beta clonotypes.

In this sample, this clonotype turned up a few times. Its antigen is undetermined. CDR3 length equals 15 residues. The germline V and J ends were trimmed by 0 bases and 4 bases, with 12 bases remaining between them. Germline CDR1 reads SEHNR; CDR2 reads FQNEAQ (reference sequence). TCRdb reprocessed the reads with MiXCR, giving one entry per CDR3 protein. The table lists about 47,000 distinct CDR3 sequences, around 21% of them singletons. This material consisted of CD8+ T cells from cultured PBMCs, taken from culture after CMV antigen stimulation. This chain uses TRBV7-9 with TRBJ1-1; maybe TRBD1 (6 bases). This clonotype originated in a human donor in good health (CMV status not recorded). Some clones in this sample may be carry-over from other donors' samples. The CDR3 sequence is CASSLAVGAGTEAFF. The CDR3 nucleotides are TGTGCCAGCAGCTTAGCGGTGGGGGCGGGCACTGAAGCTTTCTTT.